The source of this T cell receptor beta chain is a study of cytomegalovirus exposure and HLA in healthy donors. General study findings and limits: No immune exposure information besides CMV serostatus was available. Most of the CMV-associated TCR beta chains (in a later analysis) appeared to be HLA-restricted.

For this clone: Its antigen is still unknown.

The CDR3 totals 15 residues. The germline V and J ends were trimmed by 0 bases and 5 bases, with 13 bases remaining between them. Germline CDR1 and CDR2: MGHRA and YSYEKL. The PCR made use of 60 Vbeta and 13 Jbeta primers. Clones were sequenced by immunoSEQ multiplex PCR, and TCRdb holds only the in-frame ones, with some missing. The sample includes about 160,000 clones, roughly 80% of them seen just once. The rearrangement joins TRBV4-1 to TRBJ2-5; D is uncertain. The sequenced sample consisted of PBMCs. This TCR was sampled from a male donor in good health and CMV-seronegative. The CDR3 DNA sequence: TGCGCCAGCAGCCAAGATATCAGCCACGGGGAGACCCAGTACTTC. This translates into CASSQDISHGETQYF.